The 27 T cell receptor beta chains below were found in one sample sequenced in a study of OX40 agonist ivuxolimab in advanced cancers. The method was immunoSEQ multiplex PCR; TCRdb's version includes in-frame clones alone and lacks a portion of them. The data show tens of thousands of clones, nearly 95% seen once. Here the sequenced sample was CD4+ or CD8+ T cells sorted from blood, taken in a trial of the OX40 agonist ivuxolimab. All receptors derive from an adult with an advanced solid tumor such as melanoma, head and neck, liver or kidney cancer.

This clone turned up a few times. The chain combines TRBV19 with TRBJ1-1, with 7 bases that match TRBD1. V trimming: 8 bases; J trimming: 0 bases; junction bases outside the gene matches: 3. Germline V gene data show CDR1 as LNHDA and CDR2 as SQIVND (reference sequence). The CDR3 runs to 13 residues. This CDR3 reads CASSRGLNTEAFF. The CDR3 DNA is TGTGCCAGTTCCAGGGGGTTGAACACTGAAGCTTTCTTT.

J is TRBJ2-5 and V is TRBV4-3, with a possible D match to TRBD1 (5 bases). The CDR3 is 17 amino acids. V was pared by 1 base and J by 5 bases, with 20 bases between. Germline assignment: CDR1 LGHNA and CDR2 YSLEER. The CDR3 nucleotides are TGCGCCAGCAGCCAAGCAGGATGGCAGGGCTTTGGGGAGACCCAGTACTTC. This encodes CASSQAGWQGFGETQYF.

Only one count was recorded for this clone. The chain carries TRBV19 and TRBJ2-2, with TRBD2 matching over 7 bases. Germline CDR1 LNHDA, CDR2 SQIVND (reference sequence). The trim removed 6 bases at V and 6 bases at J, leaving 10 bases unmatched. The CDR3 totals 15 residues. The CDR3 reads CASRGGLGWSGELFF. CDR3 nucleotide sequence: TGTGCCAGTAGAGGTGGACTAGGTTGGTCCGGGGAGCTGTTTTTT.

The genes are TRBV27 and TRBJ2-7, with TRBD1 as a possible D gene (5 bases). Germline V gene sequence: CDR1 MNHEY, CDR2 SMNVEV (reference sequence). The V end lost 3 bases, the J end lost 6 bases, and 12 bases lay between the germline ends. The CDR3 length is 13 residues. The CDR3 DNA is TGTGCCAGCAGTTTGCAGGGTCCAAGCGAGCAGTACTTC. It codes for CASSLQGPSEQYF.

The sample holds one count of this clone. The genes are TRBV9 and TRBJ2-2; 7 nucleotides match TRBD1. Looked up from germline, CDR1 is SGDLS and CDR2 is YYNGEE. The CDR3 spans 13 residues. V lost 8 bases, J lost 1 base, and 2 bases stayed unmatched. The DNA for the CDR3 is TGTGCCAGTACAGGGGTGAACACCGGGGAGCTGTTTTTT. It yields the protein CASTGVNTGELFF. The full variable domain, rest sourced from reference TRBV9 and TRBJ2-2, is DSGVTQTPKHLITATGQRVTLRCSPRSGDLSVYWYQQSLDQGLQFLIQYYNGEERAKGNILERFSAQQFPDLHSELNLSSLELGDSALYFCASTGVNTGELFFGEGSRLTVL.

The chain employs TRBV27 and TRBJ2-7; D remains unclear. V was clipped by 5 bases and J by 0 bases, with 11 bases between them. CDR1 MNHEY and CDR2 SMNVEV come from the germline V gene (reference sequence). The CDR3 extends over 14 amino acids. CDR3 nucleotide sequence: TGTGCCAGCAGTCTTTACCCCACCTCCTACGAGCAGTACTTC. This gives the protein CASSLYPTSYEQYF.

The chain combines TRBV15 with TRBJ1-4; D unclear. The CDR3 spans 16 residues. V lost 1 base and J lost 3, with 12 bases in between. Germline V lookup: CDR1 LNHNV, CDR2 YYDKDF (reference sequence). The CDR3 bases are TGTGCCACCAGCAGAGGTGGCTCGGGTTCTAATGAAAAACTGTTTTTT. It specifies CATSRGGSGSNEKLFF. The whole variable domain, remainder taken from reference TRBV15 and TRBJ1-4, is DAMVIQNPRYQVTQFGKPVTLSCSQTLNHNVMYWYQQKSSQAPKLLFHYYDKDFNNEADTPDNFQSRRPNTSFCFLDIRSPGLGDTAMYLCATSRGGSGSNEKLFFGSGTQLSVL.

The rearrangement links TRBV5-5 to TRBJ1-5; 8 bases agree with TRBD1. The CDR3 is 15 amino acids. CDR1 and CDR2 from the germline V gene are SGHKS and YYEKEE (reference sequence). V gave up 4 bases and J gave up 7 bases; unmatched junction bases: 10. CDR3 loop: CASSGPGQENQPQHF. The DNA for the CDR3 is TGTGCCAGCAGCGGACCGGGACAGGAGAACCAGCCCCAGCATTTT.

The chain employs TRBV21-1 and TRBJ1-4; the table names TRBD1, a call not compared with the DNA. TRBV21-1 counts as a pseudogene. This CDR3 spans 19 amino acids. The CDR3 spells CASSKALEILGHRGGKLFF. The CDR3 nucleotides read TGTGCCAGCAGCAAAGCGCTAGAGATATTGGGGCACAGGGGAGGAAAACTGTTTTTT.

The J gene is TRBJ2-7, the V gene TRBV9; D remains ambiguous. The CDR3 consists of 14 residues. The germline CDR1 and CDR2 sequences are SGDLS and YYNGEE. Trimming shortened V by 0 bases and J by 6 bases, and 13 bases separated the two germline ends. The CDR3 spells CASSVGDHPGEQYF. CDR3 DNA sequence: TGTGCCAGCAGCGTAGGCGATCACCCGGGCGAGCAGTACTTC.

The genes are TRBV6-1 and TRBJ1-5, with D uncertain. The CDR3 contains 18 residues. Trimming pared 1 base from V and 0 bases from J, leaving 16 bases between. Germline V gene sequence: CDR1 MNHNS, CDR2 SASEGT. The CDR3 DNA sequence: TGTGCCAGCAGTGAAGAGGAATCAGGACTGCCTAGCAATCAGCCCCAGCATTTT. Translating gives CASSEEESGLPSNQPQHF.

This chain's CDR3 is CASSLVPGADTQYF. The CDR3, as DNA: TGTGCCAGCAGCTTGGTCCCAGGGGCAGATACGCAGTATTTT. This sequence joins TRBV5-5 and TRBJ2-3; D possibly corresponds to TRBD1 (6 bases). Looked up from germline, CDR1 is SGHKS and CDR2 is YYEKEE (reference sequence). The V end lost 0 bases, the J end lost 4 bases, and 9 bases lay between the germline ends. The CDR3 has 14 amino acids. The complete variable domain, with remaining parts taken from reference TRBV5-5 and TRBJ2-3, reads DAGVTQSPTHLIKTRGQQVTLRCSPISGHKSVSWYQQVLGQGPQFIFQYYEKEERGRGNFPDRFSARQFPNYSSELNVNALLLGDSALYLCASSLVPGADTQYFGPGTRLTVL.

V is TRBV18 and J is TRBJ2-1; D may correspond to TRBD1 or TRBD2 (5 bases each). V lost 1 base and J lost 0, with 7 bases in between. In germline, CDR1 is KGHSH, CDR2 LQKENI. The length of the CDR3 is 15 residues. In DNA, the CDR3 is TGTGCCAGCTCACCACAGGGGAGCTCCTACAATGAGCAGTTCTTC. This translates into CASSPQGSSYNEQFF.

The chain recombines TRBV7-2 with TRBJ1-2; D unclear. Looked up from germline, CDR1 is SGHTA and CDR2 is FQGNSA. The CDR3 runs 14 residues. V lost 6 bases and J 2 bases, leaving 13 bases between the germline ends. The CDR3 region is CASSYRELNYGYTF. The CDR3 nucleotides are TGTGCCAGCAGTTACCGGGAACTAAACTATGGCTACACCTTC.

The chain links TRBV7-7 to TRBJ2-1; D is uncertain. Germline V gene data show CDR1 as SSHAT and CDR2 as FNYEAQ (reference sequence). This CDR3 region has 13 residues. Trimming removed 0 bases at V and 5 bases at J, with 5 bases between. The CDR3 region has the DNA TGTGCCAGCAGCTTAGCGCCGGACAATGAGCAGTTCTTC. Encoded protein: CASSLAPDNEQFF.

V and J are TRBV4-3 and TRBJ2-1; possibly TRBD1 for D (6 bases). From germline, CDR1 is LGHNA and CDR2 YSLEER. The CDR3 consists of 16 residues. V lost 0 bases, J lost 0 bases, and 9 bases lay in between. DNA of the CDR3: TGCGCCAGCAGCCAAGACGGGGACATCTCCTACAATGAGCAGTTCTTC. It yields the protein CASSQDGDISYNEQFF.

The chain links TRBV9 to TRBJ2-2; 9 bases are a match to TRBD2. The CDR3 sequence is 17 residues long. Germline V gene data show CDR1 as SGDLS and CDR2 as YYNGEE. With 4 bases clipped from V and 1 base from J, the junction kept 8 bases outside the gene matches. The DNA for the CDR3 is TGTGCCAGCAGCTCCCACCTTAGCGGGGGGAACACCGGGGAGCTGTTTTTT. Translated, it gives CASSSHLSGGNTGELFF.

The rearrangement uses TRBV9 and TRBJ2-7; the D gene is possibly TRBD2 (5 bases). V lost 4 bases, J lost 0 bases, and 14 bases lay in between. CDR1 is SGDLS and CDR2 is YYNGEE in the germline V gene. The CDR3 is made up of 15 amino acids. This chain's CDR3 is CASSQSGTLSYEQYF. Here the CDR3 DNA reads TGTGCCAGCAGCCAGAGCGGAACCCTCTCCTACGAGCAGTACTTC.

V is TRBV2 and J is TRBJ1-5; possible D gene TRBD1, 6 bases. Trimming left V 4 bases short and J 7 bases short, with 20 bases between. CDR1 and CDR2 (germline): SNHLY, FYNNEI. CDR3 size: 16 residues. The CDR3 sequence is CASSAPQGGVGQPQHF. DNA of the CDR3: TGTGCCAGCAGTGCCCCCCAAGGGGGAGTTGGGCAGCCCCAGCATTTT.

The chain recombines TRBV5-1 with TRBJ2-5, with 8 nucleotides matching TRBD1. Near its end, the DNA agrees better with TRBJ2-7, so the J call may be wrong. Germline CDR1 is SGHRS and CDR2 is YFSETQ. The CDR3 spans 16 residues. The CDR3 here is CASSYDPGQGFYEQYF. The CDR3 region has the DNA TGCGCCAGCAGCTACGACCCTGGACAGGGATTTTACGAGCAGTACTTC.

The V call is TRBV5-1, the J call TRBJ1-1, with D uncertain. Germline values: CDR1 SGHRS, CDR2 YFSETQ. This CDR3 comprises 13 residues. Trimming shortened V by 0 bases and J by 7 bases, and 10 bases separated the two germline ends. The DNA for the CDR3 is TGCGCCAGCAGCTTGGCCACCGGAAATGAAGCTTTCTTT. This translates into CASSLATGNEAFF.

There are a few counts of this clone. In nucleotides, the CDR3 is TGTGCCAGCAGCTTCTGGGGGGCCACTGAAGCTTTCTTT. This translates into CASSFWGATEAFF. The chain employs TRBV5-5 and TRBJ1-1; TRBD1 is a possible D gene (6 bases). CDR1 is SGHKS, CDR2 YYEKEE, per germline (reference sequence). The CDR3 covers 13 residues. The germline V and J ends were trimmed by 2 bases and 4 bases, with 9 bases remaining between them.

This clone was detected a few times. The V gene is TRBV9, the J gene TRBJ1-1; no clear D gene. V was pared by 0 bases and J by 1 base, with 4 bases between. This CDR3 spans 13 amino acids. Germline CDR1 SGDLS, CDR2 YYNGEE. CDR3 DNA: TGTGCCAGCAGCGTAGAGTGGAACACTGAAGCTTTCTTT. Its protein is CASSVEWNTEAFF.

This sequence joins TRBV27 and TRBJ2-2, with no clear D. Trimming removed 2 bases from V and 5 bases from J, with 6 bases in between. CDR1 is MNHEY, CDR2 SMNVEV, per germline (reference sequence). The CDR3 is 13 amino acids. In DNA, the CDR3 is TGTGCCAGCAGTTTAGGTCGGACCGGGGAGCTGTTTTTT. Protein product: CASSLGRTGELFF.

The chain's CDR3 is CASKGVRRSSYNEQFF. In DNA, the CDR3 is TGTGCCAGCAAAGGAGTGAGAAGGAGCTCCTACAATGAGCAGTTCTTC. The chain combines TRBV2 with TRBJ2-1; no definite D call. V lost 7 bases to trimming and J lost 0 bases, with 16 bases between them. The CDR3 runs 16 residues. Germline V gene sequence: CDR1 SNHLY, CDR2 FYNNEI.

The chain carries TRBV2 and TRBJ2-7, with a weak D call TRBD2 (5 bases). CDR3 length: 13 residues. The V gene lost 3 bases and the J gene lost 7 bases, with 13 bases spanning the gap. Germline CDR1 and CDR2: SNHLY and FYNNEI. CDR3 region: CASSDWDPGEQYF. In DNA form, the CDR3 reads TGTGCCAGCAGTGATTGGGATCCGGGGGAGCAGTACTTC.

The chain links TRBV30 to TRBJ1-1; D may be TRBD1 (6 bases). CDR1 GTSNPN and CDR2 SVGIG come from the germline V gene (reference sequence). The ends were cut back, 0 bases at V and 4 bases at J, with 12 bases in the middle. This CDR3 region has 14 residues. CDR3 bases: TGTGCCTGGAGTGTAGGGGGGATTGGCACTGAAGCTTTCTTT. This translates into CAWSVGGIGTEAFF.